This TCR beta chain was observed in a study of blood T cell repertoires in COVID-19. Looking at the study overall: PBMCs, B-cell-depleted T cells, or T cells were the source of the cDNA or gDNA that made up the material.

All enrollees were roughly 18 to 89 years old and from roughly 26 US areas. Recovered Cohort 3 donors showed two negative PCRs, clearance, or symptom resolution. The CDR3 loop spans 15 amino acids. From germline, CDR1 is MNHNS and CDR2 SASEGT. Unmatched junction bases numbered 4, after V lost 3 bases and J lost 3 bases. Generated by immunoSEQ multiplex PCR, the TCRdb table keeps only in-frame clones and is missing some. The sample consists of 200,000 to 250,000 clones, around 89% of them appearing once. The source is a woman in her twenties or thirties who had recovered from COVID-19. The sequencing input was PBMCs or T cells enriched from blood (not recorded which). This chain joins TRBV6-1 and TRBJ2-1; 8 bases match TRBD1. Here the CDR3 reads CASSERTGNYNEQFF. In DNA form, the CDR3 reads TGTGCCAGCAGTGAGAGGACAGGGAACTACAATGAGCAGTTCTTC.